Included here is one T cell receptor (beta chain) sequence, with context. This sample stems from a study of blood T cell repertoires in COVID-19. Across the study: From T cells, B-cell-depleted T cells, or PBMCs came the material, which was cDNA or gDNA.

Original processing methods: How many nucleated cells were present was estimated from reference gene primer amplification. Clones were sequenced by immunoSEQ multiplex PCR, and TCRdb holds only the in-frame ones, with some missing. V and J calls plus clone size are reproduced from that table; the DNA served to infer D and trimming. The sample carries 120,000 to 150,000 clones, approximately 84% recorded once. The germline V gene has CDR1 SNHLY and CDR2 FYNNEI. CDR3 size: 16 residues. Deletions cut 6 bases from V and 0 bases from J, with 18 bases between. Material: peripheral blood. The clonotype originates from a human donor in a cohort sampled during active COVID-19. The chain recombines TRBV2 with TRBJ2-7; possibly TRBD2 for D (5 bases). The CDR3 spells CASRPDLAFLSYEQYV. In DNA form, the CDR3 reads TGTGCCAGCAGGCCTGATCTAGCTTTCCTCTCCTACGAGCAGTACGTC.